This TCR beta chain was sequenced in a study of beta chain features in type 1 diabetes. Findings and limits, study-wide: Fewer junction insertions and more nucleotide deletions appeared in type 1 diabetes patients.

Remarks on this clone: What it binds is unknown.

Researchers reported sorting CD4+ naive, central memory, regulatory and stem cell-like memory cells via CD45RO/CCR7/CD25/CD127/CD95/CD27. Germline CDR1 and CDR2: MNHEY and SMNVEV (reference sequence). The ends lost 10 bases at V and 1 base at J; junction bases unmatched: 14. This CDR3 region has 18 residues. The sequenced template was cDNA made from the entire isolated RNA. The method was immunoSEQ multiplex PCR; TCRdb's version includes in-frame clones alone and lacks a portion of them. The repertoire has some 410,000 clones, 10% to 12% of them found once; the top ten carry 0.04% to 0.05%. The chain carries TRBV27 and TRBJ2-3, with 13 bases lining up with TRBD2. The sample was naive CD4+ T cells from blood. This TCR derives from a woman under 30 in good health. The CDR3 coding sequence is TGTGCCACTCGACTAGCGGGGGGCCATGTACTGCGCACAGATACGCAGTATTTT. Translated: CATRLAGGHVLRTDTQYF.